This T cell receptor beta chain emerged from a study of T cells in Graves' hyperthyroidism and ophthalmopathy. In this sample, this clonotype turned up many times. RNA transcripts provided the source from which TCR beta CDR3 regions were amplified. A set of HTBI primers served as the primers for a first-round RT-PCR of the TCR CDR3. Each CDR3 protein gets one entry after TCRdb re-called the multiplex PCR reads with MiXCR. Of hundreds of thousands of distinct CDR3 sequences in the sample, 15% to 20% are singletons; the top ten hold more than 15%. A lack of ophthalmopathy progression within 18 months defined stable Graves' hyperthyroidism. Germline V gives CDR1 MNHNS, CDR2 SASEGT. This CDR3 is 13 amino acids long. V was pared by 6 bases and J by 0 bases, with 8 bases between.

The receptor comes from a woman younger than 30 with Graves' hyperthyroidism. The sample was blood. This sequence joins TRBV6-1 and TRBJ1-1; D call uncertain. The CDR3 reads CASRGYMNTEAFF. CDR3 coding DNA: TGTGCCAGCAGGGGGTACATGAACACTGAAGCTTTCTTT.